The 8 T cell receptor beta chains listed next were all sequenced from one sample in a study of control samples from healthy donors and cancer patients. The method was immunoSEQ multiplex PCR; TCRdb's version includes in-frame clones alone and lacks a portion of them. The table records approximately 180,000 clones, roughly 94% of them present only once. The sequenced sample was blood. These receptors were collected from a young woman in good health.

The gene calls are TRBV18 and TRBJ1-3; TRBD1 aligns across 7 bases. CDR1 KGHSH and CDR2 LQKENI come from the germline V gene. V dropped 1 base and J dropped 0; count of bases not matched to a gene: 9. The CDR3 covers 18 residues. The CDR3, as DNA: TGTGCCAGCTCACCACGCCGACAGGGTAGGGGCTCTGGAAACACCATATATTTT. It codes for CASSPRRQGRGSGNTIYF. The whole variable domain, remainder taken from reference TRBV18 and TRBJ1-3, is NAGVMQNPRHLVRRRGQEARLRCSPMKGHSHVYWYRQLPEEGLKFMVYLQKENIIDESGMPKERFSAEFPKEGPSILRIQQVVRGDSAAYFCASSPRRQGRGSGNTIYFGEGSWLTVV.

V and J are TRBV28 and TRBJ1-2; 8 bases are a match to TRBD1. CDR3 size: 16 residues. In germline, CDR1 is MDHEN, CDR2 SYDVKM. V shed 4 bases and J 8 bases; nucleotides not matched to a gene: 15. The DNA of the CDR3 is TGTGCCAGCAGTTACGGCATGATAGGACAGGGAAGCGGCTACACCTTC. Translation: CASSYGMIGQGSGYTF.

The J gene is TRBJ2-7, the V gene TRBV12-3 or TRBV12-4; D may be TRBD1 (5 bases). Deletions cut 7 bases from V and 0 bases from J, with 10 bases between. The CDR3 spans 13 residues. CDR3 protein: CASTLGPSYEQYF. The DNA for the CDR3 is TGTGCCAGCACCCTGGGGCCCTCCTACGAGCAGTACTTC.

This chain uses TRBV28 with TRBJ2-7; D possibly corresponds to TRBD1 (5 bases). CDR1 is MDHEN, CDR2 SYDVKM, per germline. V dropped 5 bases and J dropped 3 bases, with 14 bases sitting between them. This CDR3 has 14 residues. The CDR3 is CASSPDPDNYEQYF. DNA for the CDR3: TGTGCCAGCAGTCCCGATCCGGACAACTACGAGCAGTACTTC.

The CDR3 DNA reads TGTGCCAGCAGCCAAGAGGGACTAGCGGGAACAGATACGCAGTATTTT. It codes for CASSQEGLAGTDTQYF. This chain links TRBV4-2 with TRBJ2-3, with TRBD2 matching 13 bases. CDR1 is LGHNA, CDR2 YNFKEQ, per germline. J was trimmed by 3 bases and V by 0 bases; bases with no gene match: 0. This CDR3 spans 16 amino acids.

The V and J genes are TRBV19 and TRBJ2-7, with D unclear. Per germline, CDR1 LNHDA and CDR2 SQIVND (reference sequence). Trimming cost V 2 bases and J 2 bases, with 10 bases left between them. The CDR3 extends over 14 amino acids. CDR3 sequence (DNA): TGTGCCAGTAGTATAACTGGATACACCTACGAGCAGTACTTC. It specifies CASSITGYTYEQYF.

The V call is TRBV24-1, the J call TRBJ1-1; possible D gene TRBD1, 6 bases. Germline values: CDR1 KGHDR, CDR2 SFDVKD. The CDR3 is made up of 13 amino acids. The germline V and J ends were trimmed by 7 bases and 5 bases, with 13 bases remaining between them. CDR3 DNA: TGTGCCACCAGCCAGGGGCGGGGGACTGAAGCTTTCTTT. As protein: CATSQGRGTEAFF.

This chain connects TRBV6-6 to TRBJ1-6; no clear D. The CDR3 totals 15 residues. Per germline, CDR1 MNHNY and CDR2 SVGAGI (reference sequence). Trimming stripped 0 bases from V and 3 bases from J, with 6 bases between. The CDR3 loop is CASSYSAHYNSPLHF. The DNA for the CDR3 is TGTGCCAGCAGTTACTCAGCCCACTATAATTCACCCCTCCACTTT.